The clone carrying this T cell receptor beta chain was seen a handful of times. Antigen: not known. Germline CDR1 GTSNPN, CDR2 SVGIG (reference sequence). CDR3 size: 13 residues. Trimming stripped 4 bases from V and 0 bases from J, with 7 bases between. The sample comes from a study of vaccination effects on CD4 cells after COVID-19. About the research overall: Researchers obtained post-vaccine samples at a median of 72 days past the second dose.

Libraries were prepared by immunoSEQ multiplex PCR; TCRdb keeps only in-frame clonotypes and omits some of them. The profile shows about 12,000 clones, more than 70% of them singletons. General study results and limits: Convalescent patients were few in the study, and early post-infection timepoints were absent.

Antigen-specific CD4+ T cells were expanded (with viral peptide pools) by the ViraFEST assay ahead of sequencing. Subsequent to a culture period of nine to ten days, CD4+ T cells were isolated. The cohort was immunized with two doses of either the BNT162b2 or mRNA-1273 vaccine. The sequence was obtained from a human donor who received a COVID-19 vaccine. The gene calls are TRBV30 and TRBJ1-3, with D uncertain. Material: CD4+ T cells from PBMCs cultured with SARS-CoV-2 spike peptides, obtained after COVID-19 vaccination. CDR3 nucleotides: TGTGCCTGGATGAGACCCTCTGGAAACACCATATATTTT. Translating gives CAWMRPSGNTIYF.